A single sample gave rise to the 3 T cell receptor beta chains below, sequenced in a study of persistence of HIV-infected CD4 T cells. These TCRs' antigens remain unknown. An overlapping HIV-1 Gag peptide pool stimulated these cells at roughly 0.97 ug/peptide/mL. CD40L-negative CD69-negative CD45RO-high memory CD4+ T cells were sorted as populations depleted of antigen-responding cells. Sequencing used immunoSEQ version 4 in survey mode. Profiling relied on immunoSEQ multiplex PCR, and the TCRdb table lists in-frame clones only, not all of them. The table includes around 42,000 clones, 70% to 80% detected once. The sample was CD4+ T cells sorted from PBMCs after roughly 17-hour stimulation, taken from a patient who received antiretroviral therapy. These receptors all come from an adult man with HIV who was CMV-seropositive.

This chain uses TRBV3-1 (or the pseudogene TRBV3-2) with TRBJ1-4; weak D call: TRBD1 (6 bases). V was pared by 0 bases and J by 1 base, with 9 bases between. The length of the CDR3 is 16 residues. CDR1 is LGHDT and CDR2 is YNNKEL in the germline V gene (reference sequence). The DNA of the CDR3 is TGTGCCAGCAGCCAAGATAGGGGGGGAACTAATGAAAAACTGTTTTTT. Translating gives CASSQDRGGTNEKLFF.

The V gene is TRBV12-3 or TRBV12-4, the J gene TRBJ1-5; D may be TRBD1 (5 bases). The germline V and J ends were trimmed by 4 bases and 13 bases, with 17 bases remaining between them. The CDR3 spans 13 residues. The CDR3 nucleotides read TGTGCCAGCAGTTCTACTGGGACTCCCGATCAGCATTTT. Residues: CASSSTGTPDQHF.

The CDR3: CASSLGGLGANVLTF. DNA of the CDR3: TGTGCCAGCAGCTTAGGGGGCTTAGGGGCCAACGTCCTGACTTTC. The rearrangement uses TRBV5-4 and TRBJ2-6, with TRBD1 matching 7 bases. The V and J ends lost 2 bases and 4 bases, in that order; junction bases with no gene match: 3. The CDR3 covers 15 residues. CDR1 is SGHNT, CDR2 YYREEE, per germline (reference sequence).